One sample yielded the 8 T cell receptor beta chains listed below, sequenced in a study of cytomegalovirus exposure and HLA in healthy donors. Vbeta (60) and Jbeta (13) primers were used in the PCR. Clones were read by immunoSEQ multiplex PCR, and TCRdb kept only the in-frame ones, dropping some. This sample yields roughly 180,000 clones, of which roughly 84% are seen a single time; 0.25% to 0.3% belongs to the top ten. Sequencing was performed on PBMCs. All receptors derive from a boy aged 5-17 years in good health and CMV-seronegative.

J is TRBJ2-3 and V is TRBV2; 8 bases line up with TRBD1. The CDR3 covers 14 residues. With V trimmed by 8 bases and J by 7 bases, 11 bases remained unmatched. The germline V gene encodes CDR1 SNHLY and CDR2 FYNNEI. Written as DNA, the CDR3 is TGTGCCAGCCTTCCTGGGACAGGTGATAATACGCAGTATTTT. Residues: CASLPGTGDNTQYF.

The chain combines TRBV23-1 with TRBJ2-1; 8 bases line up with TRBD2. TRBV23-1 is given ORF status, its function remaining uncertain. The V gene end was trimmed by 4 bases and the J gene end by 4 bases; junction bases not matched to a gene: 12. CDR3 length: 17 residues. CDR3 DNA sequence: TGCGCCAGCAGTCGGGATGGAACGGGAGGGCCATACAATGAGCAGTTCTTC. It specifies CASSRDGTGGPYNEQFF.

V gene TRBV28 combines with J gene TRBJ1-1, with 7 positions matching TRBD1. The length of the CDR3 is 13 residues. Germline V lookup: CDR1 MDHEN, CDR2 SYDVKM. V lost 5 bases and J lost 2; bases outside the gene matches: 2. This CDR3 reads CASSQGVNTEAFF. The CDR3 region has the DNA TGTGCCAGCAGTCAGGGGGTCAACACTGAAGCTTTCTTT.

This chain connects TRBV5-6 to TRBJ1-2; D not resolved. The V gene's germline CDR1 is SGHDT and CDR2 YYEEEE. V lost 0 bases and J lost 4, with 7 bases in between. This CDR3 is 13 amino acids long. The CDR3 loop reads CASSLGSSYGYTF. Written as DNA, the CDR3 is TGTGCCAGCAGCTTGGGAAGTAGCTATGGCTACACCTTC. The complete variable domain, with remaining parts taken from reference TRBV5-6 and TRBJ1-2, reads DAGVTQSPTHLIKTRGQQVTLRCSPKSGHDTVSWYQQALGQGPQFIFQYYEEEERQRGNFPDRFSGHQFPNYSSELNVNALLLGDSALYLCASSLGSSYGYTFGSGTRLTVV.

The chain is built from TRBV29-1 and TRBJ2-5, with D perhaps matching TRBD1 (6 bases). The J call may not be correct, given that the DNA end is closer to TRBJ2-7. The CDR3 totals 13 residues. Germline loops: CDR1 SQVTM, CDR2 ANQGSEA. This chain's CDR3 is CSVETGVKYEQYF. The CDR3 DNA sequence: TGCAGCGTAGAGACAGGAGTAAAATACGAGCAGTACTTC.

V is TRBV7-9 and J is TRBJ2-7; a weak D match, TRBD1 (6 bases). The CDR3 loop spans 12 amino acids. Germline CDR1 SEHNR, CDR2 FQNEAQ (reference sequence). The V gene lost 5 bases and the J gene lost 5 bases, with 10 bases spanning the gap. The CDR3 bases are TGTGCCAGCAGCGCACAGGGTCACGAGCAGTACTTC. Its translation: CASSAQGHEQYF.

The chain couples TRBV5-5 to TRBJ2-7, with D possibly matching TRBD2 (5 bases). Trimming removed 1 base from V and 4 bases from J, with 9 bases in between. This CDR3 is built from 13 residues. Germline V CDR1 and CDR2: SGHKS, YYEKEE (reference sequence). The CDR3 is CASSLRTRYEQYF. In nucleotides, the CDR3 is TGTGCCAGCAGCTTGAGGACTCGGTACGAGCAGTACTTC. The variable domain in full, completed from reference TRBV5-5 and TRBJ2-7, reads DAGVTQSPTHLIKTRGQQVTLRCSPISGHKSVSWYQQVLGQGPQFIFQYYEKEERGRGNFPDRFSARQFPNYSSELNVNALLLGDSALYLCASSLRTRYEQYFGPGTRLTVT.

The V and J genes are TRBV27 and TRBJ2-4; weak D call: TRBD2 (5 bases). Germline V gene lookup returns CDR1 MNHEY and CDR2 SMNVEV (reference sequence). Trimming cost V 3 bases and J 0 bases, with 9 bases left between them. This CDR3 has 15 amino acids. CDR3 in DNA: TGTGCCAGCAGTTTTAGAGGGTTAGCCAAAAACATTCAGTACTTC. Translating gives CASSFRGLAKNIQYF.